This is a list of T cell receptor beta chains from one sample in a study of spatial heterogeneity in lung cancer. TCRdb re-called the 5' RACE reads through MiXCR, storing one row per CDR3 protein. The sample contains tens of thousands of distinct CDR3 sequences, roughly 5% of which appear only once. The material was PBMCs, obtained at surgery. The source of these receptors is a male donor with early-stage non-small cell lung cancer. The CDR3 runs from the conserved cysteine through the conserved F or W. Each record gives: clone size, J gene, V gene, CDR3 length, CDR3 protein. The size entry is marked missing in some rows and otherwise reads once, few, many or a size class.

- TRBJ2-7 TRBV25-1 18 CASSETPGTSLTFYEQYF
many TRBJ2-5 TRBV29-1 12 CSVERIQETQYF
many TRBJ2-3 TRBV20-1 15 CSARRQRETPDTQYF
many TRBJ2-2 TRBV5-1 16 CASSLGPERETGELFF
- TRBJ2-2 TRBV3-1 15 CASSQEILNTGELFF
many TRBJ2-1 TRBV20-1 15 CSARTGGGDDDEQFF
many TRBJ1-5 TRBV18 17 CASSPGGSGGWNQPQHF
many TRBJ2-1 TRBV27 16 CASSPVDRPPVYEQFF
many TRBJ2-6 TRBV5-1 17 CASSLRSASSGANVLTF
many TRBJ2-2 TRBV7-9 15 CASSLASAATGELFF
many TRBJ2-1 TRBV11-2 16 CASSSATSGRENEQFF
many TRBJ2-2 TRBV9 15 CASSVVSTGTGELFF
many TRBJ2-3 TRBV28 15 CAITPPDRVTDTQYF
many TRBJ1-2 TRBV10-3 15 CAISESPGGAWGYTF
many TRBJ2-7 TRBV7-2 16 CASSSTLGGGTYEQYF
many TRBJ2-1 TRBV20-1 14 CSARGLADYNEQFF
many TRBJ2-3 TRBV20-1 14 CSADGQGGADTQYF
many TRBJ1-2 TRBV6-5 15 CASSPLKGQGFGYTF
many TRBJ2-7 TRBV5-4 12 CASSLGPEWQYF
many TRBJ1-4 TRBV9 15 CASSGLPQDGEKLFF
many TRBJ1-2 TRBV29-1 11 CSGGTDYGYTF
many TRBJ2-1 TRBV27 14 CASSFRPGYNEQFF
many TRBJ2-2 TRBV5-6 15 CASRKGGPGTGELFF
many TRBJ1-5 TRBV7-8 14 CASSLGGQNQPQHF
many TRBJ2-2 TRBV12-3/TRBV12-4 16 CASSLARGANTGELFF
- TRBJ2-5 TRBV3-1 16 CASSPRTGVGIETQYF
- TRBJ2-5 TRBV7-9 15 CASSQGLGQGETQYF
many TRBJ2-7 TRBV10-3 15 CAISEPTGTGSEQYF
few TRBJ1-5 TRBV27 14 CASREGNLDQPQHF
many TRBJ2-1 TRBV20-1 16 CSARDLGGSSYNEQFF
many TRBJ2-5 TRBV29-1 13 CSVHRGGQETQYF
many TRBJ2-3 TRBV10-3 10 CAIGTDTQYF
many TRBJ2-2 TRBV14 16 CASSQVRLTNTGELFF
many TRBJ2-3 TRBV6-6 12 CASRVSTDTQYF
many TRBJ2-1 TRBV24-1 14 CATSESSSYNEQFF
many TRBJ2-1 TRBV12-3/TRBV12-4 15 CASSPLQGAYNEQFF
many TRBJ2-5 TRBV20-1 13 CSAGGKQPETQYF
- TRBJ2-2 TRBV11-2 16 CASSSLMNGLTGELFF
many TRBJ2-3 TRBV3-1 16 CASSRGTSGSSDTQYF
many TRBJ2-7 TRBV30 14 CAWSAGTELYEQYF
medium-sized TRBJ2-7 TRBV20-1 15 CSAPDPGGNTYEQYF
many TRBJ1-5 TRBV28 15 CASSLVGHGNQPQHF
many TRBJ2-1 TRBV3-1 13 CASSQGTLKEQFF
many TRBJ2-3 TRBV12-3/TRBV12-4 20 CASSPLEWGPRFRNTDTQYF
many TRBJ2-1 TRBV6-2/TRBV6-3 16 CASSSRAGEGINEQFF
few TRBJ1-5 TRBV12-3/TRBV12-4 17 CASSWGQGLKGNQPQHF
- TRBJ2-5 TRBV12-5 15 CASGPGTSGLSAQYF
many TRBJ2-7 TRBV20-1 15 CSARSVLGRVNEQYF
many TRBJ2-1 TRBV5-1 14 CASRLAGGDNEQFF
many TRBJ2-7 TRBV20-1 13 CSAQRGASYEQYF
many TRBJ2-5 TRBV5-1 15 CASSSTGGPQETQYF
many TRBJ2-5 TRBV5-6 14 CASSLDRAYETQYF
- TRBJ1-4 TRBV12-3/TRBV12-4 14 CASRPRRGNEKLFF